This T cell receptor (beta chain) was observed in a study of identical twins. Regarding the study as a whole: Low generation probability was overrepresented in out-of-frame alpha sequences shared by twins.

This CDR3 comprises 15 residues. CDR1 is MNHEY, CDR2 SVGAGI, per germline. The V end was cut by 2 bases, the J end by 0 bases, with 11 bases between. cDNA carried unique molecular identifiers, and a universal primer site was added by template switching. TCRdb used MiXCR to reprocess the 5' RACE reads, holding one entry per CDR3 protein. Of under 450,000 distinct CDR3 sequences in the sample, around 20% are singletons; the top ten hold around 12%. About this clonotype itself: Antigen specificity is unknown.

Source material: naive T cells sorted from blood. The rearrangement joins TRBV6-5 to TRBJ2-7; a possible D gene is TRBD1 (6 bases). The receptor was isolated from a man between 50 and 59 years old in good health. Here the CDR3 reads CASSYRQGHSYEQYF. CDR3 bases: TGTGCCAGCAGTTACCGGCAGGGGCACTCCTACGAGCAGTACTTC.